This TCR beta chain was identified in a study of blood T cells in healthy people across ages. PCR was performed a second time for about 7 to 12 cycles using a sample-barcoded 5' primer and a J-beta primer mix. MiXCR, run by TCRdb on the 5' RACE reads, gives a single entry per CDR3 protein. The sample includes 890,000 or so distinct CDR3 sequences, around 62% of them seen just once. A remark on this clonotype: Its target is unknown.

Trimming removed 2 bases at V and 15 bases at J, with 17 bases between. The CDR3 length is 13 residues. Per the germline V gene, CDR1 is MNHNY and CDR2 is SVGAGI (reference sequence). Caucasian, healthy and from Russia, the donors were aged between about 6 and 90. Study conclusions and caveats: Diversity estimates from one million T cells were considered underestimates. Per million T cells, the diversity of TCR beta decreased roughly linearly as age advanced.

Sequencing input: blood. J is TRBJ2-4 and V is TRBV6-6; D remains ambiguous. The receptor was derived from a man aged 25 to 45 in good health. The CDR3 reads CASSYGHGNSGYF. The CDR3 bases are TGTGCCAGCAGTTACGGGCATGGAAATTCGGGGTACTTC.